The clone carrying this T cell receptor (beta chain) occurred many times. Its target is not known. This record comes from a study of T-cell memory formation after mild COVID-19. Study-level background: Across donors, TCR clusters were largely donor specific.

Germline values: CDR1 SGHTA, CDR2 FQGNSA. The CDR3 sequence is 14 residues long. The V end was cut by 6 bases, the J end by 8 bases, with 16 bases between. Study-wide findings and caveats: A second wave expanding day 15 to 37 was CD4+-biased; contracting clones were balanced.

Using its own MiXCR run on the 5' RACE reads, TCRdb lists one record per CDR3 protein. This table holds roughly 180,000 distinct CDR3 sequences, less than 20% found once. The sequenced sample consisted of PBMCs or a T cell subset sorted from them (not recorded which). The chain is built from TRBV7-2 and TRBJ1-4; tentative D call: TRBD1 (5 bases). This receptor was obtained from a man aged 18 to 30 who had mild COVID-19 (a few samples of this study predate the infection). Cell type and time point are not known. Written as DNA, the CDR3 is TGTGCCAGCAGTTTTCAGGGCAGAAACGAAAAACTGTTTTTT. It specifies CASSFQGRNEKLFF. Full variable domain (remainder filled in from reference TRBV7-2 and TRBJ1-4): GAGVSQSPSNKVTEKGKDVELRCDPISGHTALYWYRQSLGQGLEFLIYFQGNSAPDKSGLPSDRFSAERTGGSVSTLTIQRTQQEDSAVYLCASSFQGRNEKLFFGSGTQLSVL.